Listed below are T cell receptor beta chains from one sample, sequenced in a study of blood T cell repertoires in COVID-19. Using immunoSEQ multiplex PCR, the repertoire was profiled, and TCRdb retains in-frame clones only, with some absent. The sample yields about 310,000 clones, nearly 90% seen once. Specimen: peripheral blood. The origin of the receptors is a woman aged 40 to 49 with COVID-19, enrolled during active disease. Both conserved end residues are part of each CDR3. The D gene is left open where the match is weak. Size tells how often a clone was seen (once, few, many) or the class of an expanded clone, and some rows leave it out.

CDR3aa | CDR3nt | j_gene | d_gene | v_gene | abundance
CASSQGGGTEAFF | TGTGCCAGCAGCCAAGGAGGGGGCACTGAAGCTTTCTTT | TRBJ1-1 | NA | TRBV3-1/TRBV3-2 | NA
CASSSYRDRGLSVNEKLFF | TGTGCCAGCAGCTCATACCGGGACAGGGGGCTAAGTGTCAATGAAAAACTGTTTTTT | TRBJ1-4 | TRBD1 | TRBV5-5 | NA
CASTTGRVETQYF | TGTGCCAGCACTACAGGGAGGGTTGAGACCCAGTACTTC | TRBJ2-5 | NA | TRBV28 | NA
CASSKQGMEKLFF | TGTGCCAGCAGCAAACAGGGGATGGAAAAACTGTTTTTT | TRBJ1-4 | TRBD1 | TRBV6-6 | NA
CSVQGTGDGYTF | TGCAGCGTCCAGGGGACAGGGGATGGCTACACCTTC | TRBJ1-2 | TRBD1 | TRBV29-1 | NA
CASSWLGRGREKLFF | TGTGCCAGCAGCTGGCTGGGCAGGGGGAGGGAAAAACTGTTTTTT | TRBJ1-4 | TRBD1 | TRBV7-9 | NA
CASRIGTPRGTEAFF | TGCGCCAGCAGAATAGGGACCCCTAGGGGGACTGAAGCTTTCTTT | TRBJ1-1 | NA | TRBV5-1 | NA
CASSHPPLGRNYGYTF | TGCGCCAGCAGCCACCCCCCCCTGGGCCGGAACTATGGCTACACCTTC | TRBJ1-2 | NA | TRBV4-1 | NA
CATSAGQETQYF | TGTGCCACCAGTGCCGGTCAAGAGACCCAGTACTTC | TRBJ2-5 | NA | TRBV24-1 | once
CASRGSPGDGYTF | TGTGCCAGCAGAGGATCGCCCGGGGATGGCTACACCTTC | TRBJ1-2 | NA | TRBV27 | NA
CASSLGQGYEQYF | TGCGCCAGCAGCCTAGGACAGGGGTACGAGCAGTACTTC | TRBJ2-7 | TRBD1 | TRBV4-3 | NA
CAISNTSVGTDTQYF | TGTGCCATCAGCAACACTAGCGTCGGCACAGATACGCAGTATTTT | TRBJ2-3 | TRBD2 | TRBV10-3 | NA
CASSSKGDTEAFF | TGTGCCAGCTCATCTAAAGGGGACACTGAAGCTTTCTTT | TRBJ1-1 | NA | TRBV18 | NA
CASSLFDRGHGYTF | TGTGCCAGCAGCTTATTCGACAGGGGGCATGGCTACACCTTC | TRBJ1-2 | TRBD1 | TRBV7-2 | once
CASSPIPGGGYTF | TGTGCCAGCTCACCCATCCCGGGGGGCGGCTACACCTTC | TRBJ1-2 | NA | TRBV18 | few
CASSIRIGGLGQETQYF | TGTGCCAGTAGTATCCGCATAGGGGGCTTAGGGCAAGAGACCCAGTACTTC | TRBJ2-5 | TRBD1 | TRBV19 | NA
CASSIGSQGEQFF | TGTGCCAGTAGTATAGGTAGCCAGGGTGAGCAGTTCTTC | TRBJ2-1 | NA | TRBV19 | NA
CASSVVGSGMDEQFF | TGTGCCAGCAGCGTAGTAGGTAGCGGGATGGATGAGCAGTTCTTC | TRBJ2-1 | TRBD2 | TRBV9 | NA
CAISPRGLGGYTF | TGTGCCATCAGTCCCAGGGGGCTGGGAGGCTACACCTTC | TRBJ1-2 | TRBD1 | TRBV10-3 | NA
CASSKGHPSYNEQFF | TGTGCCAGCTCCAAGGGACACCCCTCCTACAATGAGCAGTTCTTC | TRBJ2-1 | NA | TRBV18 | once
CASSGRTSYDNEQFF | TGTGCCAGCAGTGGTAGGACTAGCTACGACAATGAGCAGTTCTTC | TRBJ2-1 | TRBD2 | TRBV2 | NA
CASTSGTGGIGYTF | TGTGCCAGTACTTCCGGGACAGGGGGCATTGGCTACACCTTC | TRBJ1-2 | TRBD1 | TRBV6-5 | NA
CSANSHNEQFF | TGCAGTGCTAACAGCCACAATGAGCAGTTCTTC | TRBJ2-1 | NA | TRBV20-1 | NA
CASSPTDRFLRTQYF | TGTGCCAGCAGCCCAACCGACAGGTTTCTTCGTACCCAGTACTTC | TRBJ2-5 | NA | TRBV3-1/TRBV3-2 | NA
CASRLTGAGGYTF | TGCGCCAGCAGGCTGACAGGGGCAGGTGGCTACACCTTC | TRBJ1-2 | TRBD1 | TRBV5-1 | once
CASSLDTRNTEAFF | TGTGCCAGCAGCTTGGACACCCGGAACACTGAAGCTTTCTTT | TRBJ1-1 | NA | TRBV7-3 | NA
CASSFRGRADTQYF | TGTGCCAGCAGCTTTCGGGGGAGGGCAGATACGCAGTATTTT | TRBJ2-3 | TRBD2 | TRBV7-2 | NA
CASSSDNEQFF | TGTGCCAGCAGCTCGGACAATGAGCAGTTCTTC | TRBJ2-1 | NA | TRBV5-4 | NA
CASSLDRQETQYF | TGTGCCAGCAGTTTAGACAGGCAAGAGACCCAGTACTTC | TRBJ2-5 | NA | TRBV12-3/TRBV12-4 | NA
CASSPRRGGYTF | TGTGCCAGCAGTCCCCGCAGGGGAGGCTACACCTTC | TRBJ1-2 | NA | TRBV28 | NA
CASSDLGGSSTDTQYF | TGTGCCAGCAGTGACCTGGGAGGGTCTAGCACAGATACGCAGTATTTT | TRBJ2-3 | TRBD2 | TRBV6-1 | NA
CSVGGLNTEAFF | TGCAGCGTGGGAGGACTGAACACTGAAGCTTTCTTT | TRBJ1-1 | NA | TRBV29-1 | NA
CASRQTSGRLDF | TGTGCCAGCAGACAGACTAGCGGGAGGCTGGATTTT | TRBJ2-3 | TRBD2 | TRBV3-1/TRBV3-2 | NA
CASSARDSGNTIYF | TGTGCCAGCAGCGCCCGGGACAGTGGAAACACCATATATTTT | TRBJ1-3 | TRBD1 | TRBV5-4 | NA
CASREGGYEQYF | TGTGCCAGCAGGGAAGGGGGCTACGAGCAGTACTTC | TRBJ2-7 | NA | TRBV6-6 | NA
CASSRGTENEKLFF | TGTGCCAGCAGCAGGGGGACGGAAAATGAAAAACTGTTTTTT | TRBJ1-4 | NA | TRBV3-1/TRBV3-2 | NA
CSVLLREGYTF | TGCAGCGTCCTCCTCCGGGAGGGCTACACCTTC | TRBJ1-2 | NA | TRBV29-1 | few
CAINTGQGARYGYTF | TGTGCCATCAATACAGGACAGGGGGCGAGGTATGGCTACACCTTC | TRBJ1-2 | TRBD1 | TRBV10-3 | NA
CASSPGQQETQYF | TGTGCCAGCAGCCCGGGACAGCAAGAGACCCAGTACTTC | TRBJ2-5 | TRBD1 | TRBV28 | once
CASSDGQGDTEAFF | TGTGCCAGCAGTGATGGACAGGGAGACACTGAAGCTTTCTTT | TRBJ1-1 | TRBD1 | TRBV6-1 | NA
CASSELAGGEQYF | TGTGCCAGCAGCGAACTAGCGGGAGGCGAGCAGTACTTC | TRBJ2-7 | TRBD2 | TRBV12-3/TRBV12-4 | NA
CASSSTSGGVGELFF | TGTGCCAGCAGCTCGACTAGCGGGGGAGTCGGGGAGCTGTTTTTT | TRBJ2-2 | TRBD2 | TRBV7-3 | NA
CASTGGTFRGYPGELFF | TGTGCCAGTACCGGGGGGACCTTCCGAGGATATCCCGGGGAGCTGTTTTTT | TRBJ2-2 | TRBD2 | TRBV19 | NA